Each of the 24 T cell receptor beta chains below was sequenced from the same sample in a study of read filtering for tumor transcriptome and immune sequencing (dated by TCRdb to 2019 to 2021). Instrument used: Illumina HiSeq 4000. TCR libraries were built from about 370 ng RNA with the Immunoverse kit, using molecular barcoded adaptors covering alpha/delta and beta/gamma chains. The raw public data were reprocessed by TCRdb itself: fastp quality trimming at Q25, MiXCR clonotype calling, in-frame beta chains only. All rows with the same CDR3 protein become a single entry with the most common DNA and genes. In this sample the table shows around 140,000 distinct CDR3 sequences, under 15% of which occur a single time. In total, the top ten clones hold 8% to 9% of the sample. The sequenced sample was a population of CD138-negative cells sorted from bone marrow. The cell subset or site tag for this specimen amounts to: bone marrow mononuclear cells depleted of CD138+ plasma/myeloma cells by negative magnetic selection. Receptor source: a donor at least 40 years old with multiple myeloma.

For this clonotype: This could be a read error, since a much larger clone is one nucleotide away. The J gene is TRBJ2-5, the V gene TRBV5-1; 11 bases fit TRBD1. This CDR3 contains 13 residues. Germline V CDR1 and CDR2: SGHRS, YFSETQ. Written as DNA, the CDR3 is TGCGCCAGAAGGACAGGGGGCGAGGAGACCCTGTACTTC. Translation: CARRTGGEETLYF.

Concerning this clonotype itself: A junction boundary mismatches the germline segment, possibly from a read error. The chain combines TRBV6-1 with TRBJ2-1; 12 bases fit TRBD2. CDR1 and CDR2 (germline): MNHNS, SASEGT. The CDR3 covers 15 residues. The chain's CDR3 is CASSEYTSGRFEQLF. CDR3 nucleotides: TGTGCCAGCAGTGAATATACTAGCGGGAGGTTTGAGCAGCTCTTC.

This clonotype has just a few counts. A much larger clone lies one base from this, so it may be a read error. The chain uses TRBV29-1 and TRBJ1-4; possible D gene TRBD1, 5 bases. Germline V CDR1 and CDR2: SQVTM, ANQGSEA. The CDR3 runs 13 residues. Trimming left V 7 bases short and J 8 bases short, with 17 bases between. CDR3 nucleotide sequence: TGCAGCGCTGGGACTTTGAGGAGCGAAAAACTGTTTTTT. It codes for CSAGTLRSEKLFF.

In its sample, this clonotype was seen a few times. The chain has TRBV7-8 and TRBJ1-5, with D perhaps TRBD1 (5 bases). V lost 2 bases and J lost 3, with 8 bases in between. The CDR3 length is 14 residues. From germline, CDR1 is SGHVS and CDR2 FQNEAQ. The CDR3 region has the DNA TGTGCCAGCAGCTTATCGACAGACAATCAGCCCCAGCATTTT. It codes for CASSLSTDNQPQHF. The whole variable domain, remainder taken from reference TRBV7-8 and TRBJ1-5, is GAGVSQSPRYKVAKRGQDVALRCDPISGHVSLFWYQQALGQGPEFLTYFQNEAQLDKSGLPSDRFFAERPEGSVSTLKIQRTQQEDSAVYLCASSLSTDNQPQHFGDGTRLSIL.

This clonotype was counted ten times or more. The CDR3 sequence is CSAVRGRLSYEQYF. The CDR3 nucleotides read TGCAGTGCCGTACGGGGCAGGTTATCTTACGAGCAGTACTTC. V gene TRBV20-1 combines with J gene TRBJ2-7; D could derive from TRBD1 or TRBD2 (5 bases each). Trimming left V 6 bases short and J 4 bases short, with 19 bases between. Looked up from germline, CDR1 is DFQATT and CDR2 is SNEGSKA (reference sequence). The CDR3 covers 14 residues.

DNA of the CDR3: TGTGCCACCAGGACCCGGTCGGGAGGGGAGACCCAGTACTTC. It encodes CATRTRSGGETQYF. V is TRBV6-1 and J is TRBJ2-5, with 8 bases identical to TRBD2. V lost 10 bases to trimming and J lost 5 bases; unmatched junction nucleotides: 12. Per the germline V gene, CDR1 is MNHNS and CDR2 is SASEGT. The CDR3 length is 14 residues.

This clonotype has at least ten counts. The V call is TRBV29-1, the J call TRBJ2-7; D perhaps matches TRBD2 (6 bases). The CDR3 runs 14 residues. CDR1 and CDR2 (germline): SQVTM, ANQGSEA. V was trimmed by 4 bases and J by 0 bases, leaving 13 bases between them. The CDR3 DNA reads TGCAGCGTTGGCGGAGGGTCTAGCTCCTACGAGCAGTACTTC. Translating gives CSVGGGSSSYEQYF.

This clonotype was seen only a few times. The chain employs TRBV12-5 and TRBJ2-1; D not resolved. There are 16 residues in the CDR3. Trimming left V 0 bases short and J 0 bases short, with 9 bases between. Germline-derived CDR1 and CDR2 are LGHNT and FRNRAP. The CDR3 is CASGLVRAGSYNEQFF. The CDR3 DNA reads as TGTGCTAGTGGTTTGGTACGGGCCGGCTCCTACAATGAGCAGTTCTTC. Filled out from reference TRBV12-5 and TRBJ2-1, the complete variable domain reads DARVTQTPRHKVTEMGQEVTMRCQPILGHNTVFWYRQTMMQGLELLAYFRNRAPLDDSGMPKDRFSAEMPDATLATLKIQPSEPRDSAVYFCASGLVRAGSYNEQFFGPGTRLTVL.

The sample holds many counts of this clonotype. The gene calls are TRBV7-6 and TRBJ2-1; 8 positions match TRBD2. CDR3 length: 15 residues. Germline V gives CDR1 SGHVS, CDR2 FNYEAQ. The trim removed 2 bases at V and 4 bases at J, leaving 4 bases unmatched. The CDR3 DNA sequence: TGTGCCAGCAGCTTAAATAGCGGGGCTTACAATGAGCAGTTCTTC. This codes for CASSLNSGAYNEQFF.

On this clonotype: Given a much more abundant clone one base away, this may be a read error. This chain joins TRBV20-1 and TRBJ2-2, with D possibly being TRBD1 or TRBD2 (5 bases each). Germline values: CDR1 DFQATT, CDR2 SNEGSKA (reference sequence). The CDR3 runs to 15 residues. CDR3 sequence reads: CSARPSGMDTGELLF. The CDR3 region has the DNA TGCAGTGCTAGACCGAGTGGGATGGACACCGGGGAGCTGCTTTTT.

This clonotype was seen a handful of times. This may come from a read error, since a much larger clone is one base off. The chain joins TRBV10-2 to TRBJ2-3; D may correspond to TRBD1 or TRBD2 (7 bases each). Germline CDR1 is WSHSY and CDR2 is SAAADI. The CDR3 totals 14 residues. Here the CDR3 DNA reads TGCGCCGGCAGTGAGTCAGGGGGGGCGGATACGCAGTATTTT. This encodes CAGSESGGADTQYF.

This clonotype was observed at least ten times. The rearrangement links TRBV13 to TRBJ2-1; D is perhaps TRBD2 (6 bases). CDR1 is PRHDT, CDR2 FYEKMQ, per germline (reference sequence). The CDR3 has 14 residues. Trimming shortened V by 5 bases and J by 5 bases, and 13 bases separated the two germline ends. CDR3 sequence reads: CASSPGTPDNEQFF. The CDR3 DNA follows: TGTGCCAGCAGCCCCGGGACTCCGGACAATGAGCAGTTCTTC.

CDR3 region: CASSIVSSNGYTF. As DNA, the CDR3 is TGTGCCAGTAGTATAGTTTCCAGCAATGGCTACACCTTC. The chain joins TRBV19 to TRBJ1-2; D gene unclear. The CDR3 contains 13 residues. The V gene lost 1 base and the J gene lost 6 bases, with 9 bases spanning the gap. Germline CDR1 LNHDA, CDR2 SQIVND (reference sequence).

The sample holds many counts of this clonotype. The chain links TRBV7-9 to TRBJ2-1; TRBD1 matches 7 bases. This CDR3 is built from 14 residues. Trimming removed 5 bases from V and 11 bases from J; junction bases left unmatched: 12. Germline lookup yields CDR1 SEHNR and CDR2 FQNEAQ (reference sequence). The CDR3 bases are TGTGCCAGCAGCACCTTCGATGACAGGGCCAAGCAGTTCTTC. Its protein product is CASSTFDDRAKQFF.

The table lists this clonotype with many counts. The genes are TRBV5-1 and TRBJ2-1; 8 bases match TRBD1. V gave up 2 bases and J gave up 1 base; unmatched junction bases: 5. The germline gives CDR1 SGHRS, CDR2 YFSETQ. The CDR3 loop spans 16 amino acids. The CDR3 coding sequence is TGCGCCAGCAGCTTAAGACAGGGGACATCCTACAATGAGCAGTTCTTC. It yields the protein CASSLRQGTSYNEQFF.

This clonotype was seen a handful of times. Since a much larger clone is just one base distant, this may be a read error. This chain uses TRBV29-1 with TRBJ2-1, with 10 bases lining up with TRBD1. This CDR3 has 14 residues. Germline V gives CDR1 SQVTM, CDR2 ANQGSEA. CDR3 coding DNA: TGCAGCGTTCCCCGGACAGGGGGTTACAATGGGCAGTTCTTC. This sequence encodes CSVPRTGGYNGQFF.

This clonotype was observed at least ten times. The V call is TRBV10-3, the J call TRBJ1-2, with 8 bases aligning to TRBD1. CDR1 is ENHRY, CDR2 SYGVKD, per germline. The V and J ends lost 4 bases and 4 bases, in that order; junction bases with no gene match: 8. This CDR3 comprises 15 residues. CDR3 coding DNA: TGTGCCATCAGTGTCGCAGGGGGCGCTTCCTATGGCTACACCTTC. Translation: CAISVAGGASYGYTF.

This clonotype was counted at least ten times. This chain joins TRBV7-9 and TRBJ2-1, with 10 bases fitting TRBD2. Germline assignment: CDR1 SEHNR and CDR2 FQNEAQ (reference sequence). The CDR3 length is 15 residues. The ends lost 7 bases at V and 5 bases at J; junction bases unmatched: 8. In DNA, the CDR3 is TGTGCCAGCACCACAGCGGGAGGGACCGACAATGAGCAGTTCTTC. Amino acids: CASTTAGGTDNEQFF.

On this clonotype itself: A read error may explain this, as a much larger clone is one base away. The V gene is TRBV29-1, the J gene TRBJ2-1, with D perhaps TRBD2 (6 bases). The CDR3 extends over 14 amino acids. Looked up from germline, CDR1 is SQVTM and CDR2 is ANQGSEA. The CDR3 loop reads CSVGGASVYNEQLF. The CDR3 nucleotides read TGCAGCGTCGGAGGGGCTAGCGTGTACAATGAGCAGCTCTTC.

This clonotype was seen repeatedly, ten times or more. The CDR3, as DNA: TGTGCCAGCAGTTTAGCTCTAGCGGTACGCACAGATACGCAGTATTTT. This encodes CASSLALAVRTDTQYF. The chain uses TRBV12-3 or TRBV12-4 and TRBJ2-3; 7 nucleotides match TRBD2. Trimming removed 0 bases from V and 1 base from J; junction bases left unmatched: 4. The CDR3 extends over 16 amino acids.

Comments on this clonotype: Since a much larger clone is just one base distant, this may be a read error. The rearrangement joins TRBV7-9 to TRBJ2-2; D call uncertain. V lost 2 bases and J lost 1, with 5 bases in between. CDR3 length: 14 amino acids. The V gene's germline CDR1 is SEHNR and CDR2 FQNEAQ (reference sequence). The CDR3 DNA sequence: TGTGCCAGCAGCTTAAAGAGGAACACCGGGGAGCTGTTTTTT. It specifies CASSLKRNTGELFF.

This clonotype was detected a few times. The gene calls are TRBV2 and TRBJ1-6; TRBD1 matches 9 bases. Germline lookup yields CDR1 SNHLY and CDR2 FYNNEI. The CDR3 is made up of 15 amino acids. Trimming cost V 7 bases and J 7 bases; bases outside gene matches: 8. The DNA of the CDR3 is TGTGCCAGCAATGAGGACAGGGGCAGGAATTCACCCCTCCACTTT. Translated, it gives CASNEDRGRNSPLHF.

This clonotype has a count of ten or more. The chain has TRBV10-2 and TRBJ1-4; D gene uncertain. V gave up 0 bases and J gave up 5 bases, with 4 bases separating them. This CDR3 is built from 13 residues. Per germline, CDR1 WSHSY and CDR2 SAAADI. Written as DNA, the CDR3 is TGCGCCAGCAGTGAGTCGGCAAATGAAAAACTGTTTTTT. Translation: CASSESANEKLFF.

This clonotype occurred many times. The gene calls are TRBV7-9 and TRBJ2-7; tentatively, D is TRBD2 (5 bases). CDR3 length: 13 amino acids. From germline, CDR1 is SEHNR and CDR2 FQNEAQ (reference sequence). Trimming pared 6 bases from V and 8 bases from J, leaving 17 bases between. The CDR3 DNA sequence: TGTGCCAGCAGTGGCGGGTCTCCTACGAAGCAGTACTTC. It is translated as CASSGGSPTKQYF.